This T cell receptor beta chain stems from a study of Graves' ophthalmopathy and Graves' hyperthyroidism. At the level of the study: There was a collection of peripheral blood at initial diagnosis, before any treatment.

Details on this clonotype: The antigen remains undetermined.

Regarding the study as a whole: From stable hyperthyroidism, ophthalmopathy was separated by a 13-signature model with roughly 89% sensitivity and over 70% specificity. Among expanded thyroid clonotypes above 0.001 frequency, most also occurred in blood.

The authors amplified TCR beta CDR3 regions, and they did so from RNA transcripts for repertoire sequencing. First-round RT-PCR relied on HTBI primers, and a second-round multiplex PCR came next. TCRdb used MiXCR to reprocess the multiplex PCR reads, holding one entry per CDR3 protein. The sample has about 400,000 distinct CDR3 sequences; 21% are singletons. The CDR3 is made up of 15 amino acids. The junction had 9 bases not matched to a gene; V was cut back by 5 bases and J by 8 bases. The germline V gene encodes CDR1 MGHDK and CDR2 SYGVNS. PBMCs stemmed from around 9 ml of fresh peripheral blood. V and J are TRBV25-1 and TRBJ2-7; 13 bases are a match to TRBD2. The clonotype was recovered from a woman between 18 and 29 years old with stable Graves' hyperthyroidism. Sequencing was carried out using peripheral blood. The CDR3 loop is CASSPDGLAGAKQYF. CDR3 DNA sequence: TGTGCCAGCAGTCCAGATGGACTAGCGGGGGCCAAGCAGTACTTC.